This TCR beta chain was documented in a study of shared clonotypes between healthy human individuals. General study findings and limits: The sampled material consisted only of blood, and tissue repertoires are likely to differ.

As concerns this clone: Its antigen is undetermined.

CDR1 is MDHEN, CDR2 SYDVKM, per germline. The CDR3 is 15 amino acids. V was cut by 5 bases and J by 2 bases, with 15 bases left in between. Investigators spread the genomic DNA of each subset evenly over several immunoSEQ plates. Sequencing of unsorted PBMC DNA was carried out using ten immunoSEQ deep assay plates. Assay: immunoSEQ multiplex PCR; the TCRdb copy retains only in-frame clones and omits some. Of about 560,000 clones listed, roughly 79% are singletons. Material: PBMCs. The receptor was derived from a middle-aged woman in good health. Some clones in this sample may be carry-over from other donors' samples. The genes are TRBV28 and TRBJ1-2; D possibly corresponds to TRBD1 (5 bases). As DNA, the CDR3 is TGTGCCAGCAGTCAGCCCGGGACCGCGAACTATGGCTACACCTTC. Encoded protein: CASSQPGTANYGYTF.